This T cell receptor beta chain is drawn from a study of T cells in tuberculosis. Study results and limitations: Active tuberculosis alpha repertoires lay closer to GMM-specific TCRs than controls'. Smaller alpha distances in active tuberculosis partly reflected shorter CDR3-alpha lengths.

This clone occurred once. The antigen is undetermined. Latent tuberculosis screening used tuberculin skin test and IGRA at entry. Data came from immunoSEQ multiplex PCR; TCRdb stores just in-frame clones and leaves some out. The table lists fewer than 40,000 clones, 94% of them singletons. This CDR3 has 15 amino acids. Germline lookup yields CDR1 MGHRA and CDR2 YSYEKL. Germline trimming cut 4 bases from V and 5 bases from J; bases unmatched to any gene: 9. The gene calls are TRBV4-1 and TRBJ2-7; the match to TRBD2 covers 9 bases. Specimen: PBMCs. The clonotype originates from a donor aged 10 to 29 with latent tuberculosis or without tuberculosis infection. The CDR3 sequence is CASSRGLAPAHEQYF. The DNA of the CDR3 is TGCGCCAGCAGCCGTGGACTAGCGCCGGCCCACGAGCAGTACTTC.